These 19 T cell receptor beta chains were all obtained from the same sample, sequenced in a study of T cells in women clearing cervical HPV infection. The table came from immunoSEQ multiplex PCR; TCRdb's copy has only in-frame clones and leaves some out. The sample table sets out 11,000 or so clones. Sequences were obtained from blood buffy coat. The receptor source for this set is a woman between 18 and 75 years old with a cervical HPV16 infection that either progressed to CIN3+ or cleared (not recorded which).

To note about this clone: The missing CDR3 end, 3 residues past where the read stops, is filled in from the germline J gene. The V gene is TRBV7-9, the J gene TRBJ1-1; D is unresolved. CDR3 length: 13 residues. Trimming took off 6 bases at V and 3 bases at J, with 11 bases between the two ends. Germline CDR1 reads SEHNR; CDR2 reads FQNEAQ (reference sequence). The CDR3 bases that were read are TGTGCCAGCAGGAAGGGTACCGACACTGAA. Translation gives CASRKGTDTE. The full CDR3 reads CASRKGTDTEAFF.

A note on this clone: The read terminates 3 residues before the CDR3 end, so the remaining end is supplied by the germline J gene. The V gene is TRBV20-1, the J gene TRBJ2-7, with 7 bases aligning to TRBD1. The CDR3 consists of 13 residues. V shed 5 bases and J 6 bases; nucleotides not matched to a gene: 10. Looked up from germline, CDR1 is DFQATT and CDR2 is SNEGSKA (reference sequence). This chain's CDR3 is CSASTTGSREQYF. Incomplete CDR3 DNA: TGCAGTGCTTCTACGACAGGGTCTCGCGAG.

To note about this clone: From the germline J gene comes the end of the CDR3, since the read stops 3 residues before it. The chain carries TRBV20-1 and TRBJ1-1; TRBD1 aligns across 10 bases. The CDR3 sequence is 15 residues long. CDR1 is DFQATT and CDR2 is SNEGSKA in the germline V gene (reference sequence). With 3 bases clipped from V and 6 bases from J, the junction kept 10 bases outside the gene matches. Incomplete CDR3 DNA: TGCAGTGCTAGTGTTCCGGGACAGGGGTGGGCTGAA. Residues: CSASVPGQGWAE. The whole CDR3 sequence reads CSASVPGQGWAEAFF.

Worth noting for this clone: The read finishes 3 residues shy of the CDR3 end, and the germline J gene is used to complete it. The V and J genes are TRBV11-2 and TRBJ2-1; 10 bases agree with TRBD2. Germline lookup yields CDR1 SGHAT and CDR2 FQNNGV. CDR3 length equals 15 residues. V lost 2 bases and J lost 6; bases outside the gene matches: 4. CDR3 amino acids: CASSLSLAGANEQFF. Incomplete CDR3 DNA: TGTGCCAGCAGCTTAAGCCTAGCGGGGGCCAATGAG.

About this clone itself: The read falls 3 residues short of the CDR3 end, and the missing part is taken from the germline J gene. This chain links TRBV20-1 with TRBJ2-2; 8 bases are a match to TRBD2. V shed 3 bases, J shed 2 bases, and the junction held 5 bases outside the gene matches. The CDR3 spans 15 residues. The V gene's germline CDR1 is DFQATT and CDR2 SNEGSKA (reference sequence). CDR3 residues: CSASSGGLNTGELFF. CDR3 DNA (partial): TGCAGTGCTAGTTCGGGGGGGCTCAACACCGGGGAG.

Details on this clone: The read halts 3 residues ahead of the CDR3 end, with the missing end drawn from the germline J gene. The rearrangement uses TRBV5-1 and TRBJ1-6, with 9 bases identical to TRBD1. Unmatched junction bases numbered 5, after V lost 4 bases and J lost 9 bases. This CDR3 region has 14 residues. Germline loops: CDR1 SGHRS, CDR2 YFSETQ. CDR3 bases read: TGCGCCAGCAGCCCCGGGACAGGGCCTTCACCC. Amino acid sequence: CASSPGTGPSP. The whole CDR3 reads CASSPGTGPSPLHF.

With respect to this clone: The sequence runs out 3 residues before the end of the CDR3; the remainder is reconstructed from the germline J gene. V usage is TRBV19 and J usage is TRBJ1-2; TRBD1 agrees at 7 bases. Germline V lookup: CDR1 LNHDA, CDR2 SQIVND (reference sequence). The CDR3 is 15 residues long. Losses at the gene ends were 9 bases for V and 1 base for J; bases not matched to a gene: 11. CDR3 sequence: CASRKTGTDNYGYTF. The sequenced CDR3 bases are TGTGCCAGCCGGAAGACCGGGACAGATAACTATGGC.

Details on this clone: The read is 3 residues too short to cover the CDR3 end, so that end is filled in from the germline J gene. The gene calls are TRBV5-1 and TRBJ2-1; perhaps TRBD2 as D (6 bases). This CDR3 is 14 amino acids long. Germline CDR1 reads SGHRS; CDR2 reads YFSETQ. V was cut by 0 bases and J by 7 bases, with 11 bases left in between. CDR3 bases read: TGCGCCAGCAGCTTGGAGTGGGCGGGAAATGAG. It encodes CASSLEWAGNE. The whole CDR3 region reads CASSLEWAGNEQFF.

A remark on this clone: The sequenced fragment ends 3 residues before the CDR3 boundary, so the rest is inferred from the germline J gene. V and J are TRBV5-1 and TRBJ2-7; tentatively, D is TRBD1 (8 bases). Trimming pared 4 bases from V and 3 bases from J, leaving 20 bases between. The CDR3 totals 16 residues. Germline CDR1 is SGHRS and CDR2 is YFSETQ. The CDR3 spells CASSPGQGLLGYEQYF. CDR3 bases read: TGCGCCAGCAGCCCCGGACAGGGACTACTGGGCTACGAG.

About this clone: The sequenced fragment ends 3 residues before the CDR3 boundary, so the rest is inferred from the germline J gene. This chain connects TRBV5-1 to TRBJ1-2; 11 nucleotides agree with TRBD1. Per germline, CDR1 SGHRS and CDR2 YFSETQ. The CDR3 runs to 13 residues. V shed 5 bases, J shed 6 bases, and the junction held 3 bases outside the gene matches. CDR3 protein: CASRGTGGDGYTF. The DNA read from the CDR3 is TGCGCCAGCAGGGGGACAGGGGGTGATGGC.

With regard to this clone: The read terminates 3 residues before the CDR3 end, so the remaining end is supplied by the germline J gene. This sequence joins TRBV19 and TRBJ1-5, with 9 bases identical to TRBD1. CDR3 length: 16 residues. Trimming took 4 bases from V and 6 from J; bases not matched to a gene: 10. The germline CDR1 and CDR2 sequences are LNHDA and SQIVND (reference sequence). The CDR3 protein is CASSKRTGDRPQPQHF. The CDR3 bases that were read are TGTGCCAGTAGTAAACGGACAGGGGATAGGCCTCAGCCC.

On this clone itself: Read sequence stops 3 residues before the CDR3 end, and the germline J gene provides the missing end. This sequence joins TRBV28 and TRBJ1-3; D remains ambiguous. This CDR3 spans 11 amino acids. Germline V gives CDR1 MDHEN, CDR2 SYDVKM. CDR3 bases read: TGTGCCAGCAGTTTCAAGAGCTCC. It yields the protein CASSFKSS. The full CDR3 protein is CASSFKSSIYF.

About this clone itself: With the read ending 3 residues before the CDR3 end, the germline J gene is used to fill in that end. The genes are TRBV5-1 and TRBJ2-5, with D maybe TRBD2 (7 bases). Trimming pared 4 bases from V and 5 bases from J, leaving 18 bases between. This CDR3 comprises 15 residues. The germline gives CDR1 SGHRS, CDR2 YFSETQ. CDR3 loop: CASSGAAGARETQYF. The sequenced part of the CDR3 DNA is TGCGCCAGCAGCGGGGCGGCGGGGGCGCGGGAGACC.

As regards this clone: The read is 3 residues too short to cover the CDR3 end, so that end is filled in from the germline J gene. This chain uses TRBV4-2 with TRBJ2-7, with D unresolved. The CDR3 is 13 amino acids. In germline, CDR1 is LGHNA, CDR2 YNFKEQ. The V and J ends lost 4 bases and 4 bases respectively, with 11 bases between them. CDR3 in amino acids: CASSLVLDYEQYF. CDR3 DNA (partial): TGTGCCAGCAGCCTGGTACTCGATTACGAG.

In the case of this clone: The read ends 3 residues before the CDR3 terminus; that terminus is restored from the germline J gene. This chain joins TRBV20-1 and TRBJ1-2; 7 bases match TRBD1. Germline V CDR1 and CDR2: DFQATT, SNEGSKA (reference sequence). There are 14 residues in the CDR3. Here the CDR3 reads CSASSGQVLYGYTF. Partial CDR3 DNA: TGCAGTGCTTCATCCGGACAGGTCCTATACGGC.

Regarding this clone: The missing CDR3 end, 3 residues past where the read stops, is filled in from the germline J gene. The chain joins TRBV20-1 to TRBJ1-2; D possibly corresponds to TRBD1 (5 bases). In germline, CDR1 is DFQATT, CDR2 SNEGSKA (reference sequence). This CDR3 contains 11 residues. CDR3 region: CSARDRVGYTF. The CDR3 DNA, read in part, is TGCAGTGCTAGAGACAGGGTCGGC.

This chain's CDR3 is CASLEDRGGIGELFF. The sequenced CDR3 bases are TGTGCCAGCTTAGAGGACAGGGGTGGGATCGGGGAG. This chain uses TRBV2 with TRBJ2-2; TRBD1 matches at 9 bases. Read coverage stops 3 residues before the CDR3 terminus; the germline J gene supplies the remainder. This CDR3 has 15 amino acids. V gave up 8 bases and J gave up 7 bases; unmatched junction bases: 11. Germline V CDR1 and CDR2: SNHLY, FYNNEI.

With respect to this clone: The CDR3 extends 3 residues past the end of the read, so its final part is completed from the germline J gene. The rearrangement links TRBV5-4 to TRBJ2-5; D is perhaps TRBD1 (7 bases). The CDR3 is 14 residues long. Trimming took 3 bases from V and 5 from J, leaving 14 bases between them. In germline, CDR1 is SGHNT, CDR2 YYREEE (reference sequence). The CDR3 bases that were read are TGTGCCAGCAGCTCACAGGGGAGCGGGGAGACC. As protein: CASSSQGSGET. The CDR3, in full, reads CASSSQGSGETQYF.

Comments on this clone: The read is 3 residues too short to cover the CDR3 end, so that end is filled in from the germline J gene. V and J are TRBV30 and TRBJ2-1; no firm D call. CDR1 GTSNPN and CDR2 SVGIG come from the germline V gene (reference sequence). This CDR3 is 12 amino acids long. Deletions cut 2 bases from V and 6 bases from J, with 8 bases between. The sequenced part of the CDR3 DNA is TGTGCCTGGAGTCCATACGGCAATGAG. Its translation: CAWSPYGNE. The full CDR3 protein is CAWSPYGNEQFF.